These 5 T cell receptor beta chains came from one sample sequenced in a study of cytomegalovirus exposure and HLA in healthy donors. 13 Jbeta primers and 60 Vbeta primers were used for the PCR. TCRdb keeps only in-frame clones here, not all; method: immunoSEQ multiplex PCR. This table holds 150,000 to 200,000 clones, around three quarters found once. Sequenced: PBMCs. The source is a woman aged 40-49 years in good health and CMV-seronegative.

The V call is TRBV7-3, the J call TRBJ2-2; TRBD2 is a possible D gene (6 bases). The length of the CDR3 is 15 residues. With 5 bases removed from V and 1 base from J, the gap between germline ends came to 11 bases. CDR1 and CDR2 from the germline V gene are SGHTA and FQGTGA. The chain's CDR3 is CASSRDWQNTGELFF. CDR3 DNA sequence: TGTGCCAGCAGCCGGGACTGGCAGAACACCGGGGAGCTGTTTTTT.

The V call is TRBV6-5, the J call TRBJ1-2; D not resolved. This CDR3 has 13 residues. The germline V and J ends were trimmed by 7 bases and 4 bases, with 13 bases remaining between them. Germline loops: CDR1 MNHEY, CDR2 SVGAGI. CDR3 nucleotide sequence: TGTGCCAGCACGAGGCGCCCTGGCTATGGCTACACCTTC. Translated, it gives CASTRRPGYGYTF.

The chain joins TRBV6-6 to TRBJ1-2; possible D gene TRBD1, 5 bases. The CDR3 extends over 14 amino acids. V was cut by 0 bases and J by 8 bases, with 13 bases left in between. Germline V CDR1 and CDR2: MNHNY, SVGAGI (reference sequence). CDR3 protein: CASSYSGGSVGYTF. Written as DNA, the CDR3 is TGTGCCAGCAGTTACTCGGGGGGTTCGGTGGGCTACACCTTC.

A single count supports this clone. In DNA, the CDR3 is TGTGCCAGCTCACCACAGAGGAGGGGCTCCTACAATGAGCAGTTCTTC. It yields the protein CASSPQRRGSYNEQFF. J is TRBJ2-1 and V is TRBV18, with D possibly TRBD2 on 6 matching bases. V gave up 1 base and J gave up 0 bases, with 10 bases separating them. CDR1 is KGHSH and CDR2 is LQKENI in the germline V gene. The CDR3 consists of 16 residues.

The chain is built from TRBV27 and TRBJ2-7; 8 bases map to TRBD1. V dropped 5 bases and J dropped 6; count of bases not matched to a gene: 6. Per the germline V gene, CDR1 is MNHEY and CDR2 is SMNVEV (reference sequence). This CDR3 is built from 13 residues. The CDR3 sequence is CASSDRGWGEQYF. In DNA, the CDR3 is TGTGCCAGCAGTGACAGGGGATGGGGCGAGCAGTACTTC.